This paragraph reports one TCR beta chain. The data originate from a study of T cells in Graves' hyperthyroidism and ophthalmopathy. Study context: Peripheral blood was drawn at first diagnosis, prior to all treatment.

There were TCR beta CDR3 regions amplified from RNA transcripts. An initial round of RT-PCR targeting the TCR CDR3 relied on the HTBI primer set. MiXCR was run by TCRdb on the multiplex PCR reads, yielding one entry per CDR3 protein. The table has hundreds of thousands of distinct CDR3 sequences, roughly 40% seen once. Graves' hyperthyroidism showing no ophthalmopathy progression within 18 months was considered stable. Exclusion criteria comprised uncontrolled infection, other autoimmune disease, pregnancy or lactation. This clonotype was obtained from a man younger than 35 with Graves' hyperthyroidism. What was sequenced was blood.

CDR3 protein: CASSFGGSTSYEQYF. CDR3 DNA sequence: TGTGCCAGCAGCTTCGGCGGGTCTACCTCCTACGAGCAGTACTTC. V is TRBV5-4 and J is TRBJ2-7; TRBD2 is a possible D gene (5 bases). Trimming stripped 2 bases from V and 0 bases from J, with 12 bases between. The germline CDR1 and CDR2 sequences are SGHNT and YYREEE (reference sequence). The CDR3 runs to 15 residues. The complete variable domain, with remaining parts taken from reference TRBV5-4 and TRBJ2-7, reads ETGVTQSPTHLIKTRGQQVTLRCSSQSGHNTVSWYQQALGQGPQFIFQYYREEENGRGNFPPRFSGLQFPNYSSELNVNALELDDSALYLCASSFGGSTSYEQYFGPGTRLTVT.